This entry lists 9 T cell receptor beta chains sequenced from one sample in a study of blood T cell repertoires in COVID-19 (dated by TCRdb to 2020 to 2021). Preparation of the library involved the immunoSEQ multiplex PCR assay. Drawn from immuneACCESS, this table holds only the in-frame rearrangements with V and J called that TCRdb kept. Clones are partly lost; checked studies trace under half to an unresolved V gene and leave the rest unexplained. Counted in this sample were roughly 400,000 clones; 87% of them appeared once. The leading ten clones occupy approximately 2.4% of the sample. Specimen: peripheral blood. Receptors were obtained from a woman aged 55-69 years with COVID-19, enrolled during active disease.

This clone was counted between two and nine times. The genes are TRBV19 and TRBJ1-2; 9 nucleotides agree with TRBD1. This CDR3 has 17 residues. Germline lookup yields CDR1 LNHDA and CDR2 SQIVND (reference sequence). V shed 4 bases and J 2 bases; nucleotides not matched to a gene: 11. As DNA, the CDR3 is TGTGCCAGTAGTAAAGGCGCGTCGGGGACAGGGAACTATGGCTACACCTTC. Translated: CASSKGASGTGNYGYTF.

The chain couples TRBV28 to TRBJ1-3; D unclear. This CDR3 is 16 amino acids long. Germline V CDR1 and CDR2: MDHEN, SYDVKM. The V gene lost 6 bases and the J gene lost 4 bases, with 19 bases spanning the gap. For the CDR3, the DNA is TGTGCCAGCAGCCTAGGGCGGGCAGGCCTAGGAAACACCATATATTTT. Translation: CASSLGRAGLGNTIYF.

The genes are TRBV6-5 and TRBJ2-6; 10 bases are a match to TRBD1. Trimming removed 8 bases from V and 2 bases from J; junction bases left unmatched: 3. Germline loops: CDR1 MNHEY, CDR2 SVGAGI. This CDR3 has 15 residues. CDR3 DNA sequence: TGTGCCAGCGGACAGGGGGATGCTGGGGCCAACGTCCTGACTTTC. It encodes CASGQGDAGANVLTF.

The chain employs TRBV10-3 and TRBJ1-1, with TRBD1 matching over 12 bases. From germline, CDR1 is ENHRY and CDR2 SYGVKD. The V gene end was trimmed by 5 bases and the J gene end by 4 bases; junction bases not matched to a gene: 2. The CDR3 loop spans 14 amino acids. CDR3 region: CAISKGQGATEAFF. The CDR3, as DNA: TGTGCCATCAGTAAGGGACAGGGGGCCACTGAAGCTTTCTTT.

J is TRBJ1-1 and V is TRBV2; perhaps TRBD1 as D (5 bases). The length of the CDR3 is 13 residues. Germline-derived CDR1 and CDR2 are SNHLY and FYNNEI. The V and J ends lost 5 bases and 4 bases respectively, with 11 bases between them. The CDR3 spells CASSPGYSTEAFF. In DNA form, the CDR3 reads TGTGCCAGCAGTCCAGGGTATTCCACTGAAGCTTTCTTT.

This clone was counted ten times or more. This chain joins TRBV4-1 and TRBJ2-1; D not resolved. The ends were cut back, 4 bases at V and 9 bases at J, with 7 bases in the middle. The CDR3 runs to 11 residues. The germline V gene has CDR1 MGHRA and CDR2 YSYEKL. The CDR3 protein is CASSLDSEQFF. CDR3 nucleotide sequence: TGCGCCAGCAGCCTTGATAGTGAGCAGTTCTTC.

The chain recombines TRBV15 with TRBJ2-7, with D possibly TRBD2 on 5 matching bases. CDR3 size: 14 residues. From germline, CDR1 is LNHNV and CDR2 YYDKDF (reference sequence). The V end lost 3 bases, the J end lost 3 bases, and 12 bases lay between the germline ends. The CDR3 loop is CATSSTGNLYEQYF. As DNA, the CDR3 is TGTGCCACCAGCAGTACGGGGAATCTCTACGAGCAGTACTTC.

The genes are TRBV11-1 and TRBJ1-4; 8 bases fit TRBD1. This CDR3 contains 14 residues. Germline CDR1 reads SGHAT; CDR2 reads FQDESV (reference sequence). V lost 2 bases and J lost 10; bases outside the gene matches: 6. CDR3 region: CASSLRQGTGKLFF. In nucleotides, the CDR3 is TGTGCCAGCAGCTTACGACAGGGGACCGGAAAACTGTTTTTT.

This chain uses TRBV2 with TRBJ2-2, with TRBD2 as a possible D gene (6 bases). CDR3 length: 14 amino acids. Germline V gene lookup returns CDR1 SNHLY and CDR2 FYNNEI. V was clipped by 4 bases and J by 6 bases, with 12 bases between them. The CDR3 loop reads CASSALWGAGELFF. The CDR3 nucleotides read TGTGCCAGCAGTGCCCTGTGGGGGGCCGGGGAGCTGTTTTTT. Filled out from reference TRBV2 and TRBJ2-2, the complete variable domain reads EPEVTQTPSHQVTQMGQEVILRCVPISNHLYFYWYRQILGQKVEFLVSFYNNEISEKSEIFDDQFSVERPDGSNFTLKIRSTKLEDSAMYFCASSALWGAGELFFGEGSRLTVL.